Listed here are 21 T cell receptor beta chains from one sample, sequenced in a study of T-cell reconstitution after alpha-beta-depleted transplantation in children. The TCRbeta library incorporated unique molecular identifiers. Via MiXCR, TCRdb re-called the PCR reads, giving one row per CDR3 protein. The sample lists hundreds of thousands of distinct CDR3 sequences, 20% to 25% occurring once. This material consisted of PBMCs, mostly from graft donor cells, taken 360 days after TCRalphabeta/CD19-depleted stem cell transplant. The receptors derive from a boy in the first two years of life who had a stem cell transplant for acute myeloid leukemia, so the T cells may come from the graft donor.

The gene calls are TRBV6-5 and TRBJ1-3, with a weak D call TRBD1 (5 bases). This CDR3 region has 19 residues. Germline loops: CDR1 MNHEY, CDR2 SVGAGI. V was cut by 2 bases and J by 2 bases, with 22 bases left in between. The DNA of the CDR3 is TGTGCCAGCAGTTACAAAGGGAGTGGGACTAATCCCCCTGGAAACACCATATATTTT. It specifies CASSYKGSGTNPPGNTIYF.

The V gene is TRBV20-1, the J gene TRBJ2-7; TRBD2 matches 8 bases. The CDR3 is 14 residues long. The trim removed 5 bases at V and 5 bases at J, leaving 11 bases unmatched. CDR1 is DFQATT, CDR2 SNEGSKA, per germline (reference sequence). In DNA form, the CDR3 reads TGCAGTGCTTCCCGGGGGGGCTTGGAAAACGAGCAGTACTTC. Its translation: CSASRGGLENEQYF.

This clonotype was recorded many times. The DNA for the CDR3 is TGCGCCAGCAGCCAAGACCGCGGGGACGGCACTGAAGCTTTCTTT. Residues: CASSQDRGDGTEAFF. The gene calls are TRBV4-3 and TRBJ1-1, with a weak D call TRBD1 (5 bases). The CDR3 is 15 amino acids. V was clipped by 0 bases and J by 4 bases, with 12 bases between them. Germline V CDR1 and CDR2: LGHNA, YSLEER.

In this sample, this clonotype turned up a few times. This rearrangement joins TRBV20-1 to TRBJ1-1, with D unresolved. V was clipped by 0 bases and J by 0 bases, with 11 bases between them. Germline loops: CDR1 DFQATT, CDR2 SNEGSKA (reference sequence). The CDR3 covers 15 residues. Here the CDR3 DNA reads TGCAGTGCTAGAGATCAGTACAGCCTGAACACTGAAGCTTTCTTT. It translates to CSARDQYSLNTEAFF.

This clonotype appeared a few times. This chain uses TRBV27 with TRBJ1-1; TRBD1 might be the D (6 bases). Trimming removed 8 bases from V and 5 bases from J, with 24 bases in between. CDR3 size: 16 residues. Germline V CDR1 and CDR2: MNHEY, SMNVEV (reference sequence). The CDR3 sequence: CASSLGGGEVGTEAFF. CDR3 DNA: TGTGCCAGCTCTTTAGGGGGGGGCGAGGTTGGGACTGAAGCTTTCTTT.

Details on this clonotype: A single base separates this from a much larger clone, so it may be a read error. The V call is TRBV5-6, the J call TRBJ1-3; 7 nucleotides align to TRBD1. This CDR3 has 14 residues. Germline V gives CDR1 SGHDT, CDR2 YYEEEE. V shed 8 bases, J shed 2 bases, and the junction held 7 bases outside the gene matches. In nucleotides, the CDR3 is TGTGCCAGAAGCCCTGGGACAGCTGGAAACACCATATATTTT. Translating it yields CARSPGTAGNTIYF.

The chain combines TRBV6-1 with TRBJ1-3; 7 nucleotides match TRBD1. Unmatched junction bases numbered 9, after V lost 6 bases and J lost 4 bases. This CDR3 is built from 15 residues. Germline-derived CDR1 and CDR2 are MNHNS and SASEGT. The CDR3 protein is CASRVQQGTGNTIYF. The CDR3 DNA reads TGTGCCAGCAGGGTTCAACAGGGGACCGGAAACACCATATATTTT.

The chain combines TRBV6-5 with TRBJ2-1; the match to TRBD2 covers 10 bases. The CDR3 runs 16 residues. V lost 4 bases, J lost 3 bases, and 6 bases stayed unmatched. Germline CDR1 reads MNHEY; CDR2 reads SVGAGI. CDR3 sequence reads: CASSSSGGTNYNEQFF. CDR3 sequence (DNA): TGTGCCAGCAGTTCTAGCGGGGGAACCAACTACAATGAGCAGTTCTTC.

Ten or more counts support this clonotype. The chain is built from TRBV9 and TRBJ2-2, with 11 nucleotides matching TRBD2. The CDR3 has 19 residues. The germline gives CDR1 SGDLS, CDR2 YYNGEE. With 0 bases clipped from V and 4 bases from J, the junction kept 11 bases outside the gene matches. The CDR3 is CASSVAPLAGGLGTGELFF. In DNA, the CDR3 is TGTGCCAGCAGCGTAGCCCCTCTAGCGGGGGGTTTGGGCACCGGGGAGCTGTTTTTT.

This clonotype was seen a few times. This rearrangement joins TRBV5-4 to TRBJ2-1; D is perhaps TRBD1 (7 bases). The V and J ends lost 0 bases and 8 bases respectively, with 12 bases between them. Germline assignment: CDR1 SGHNT and CDR2 YYREEE (reference sequence). The CDR3 consists of 14 residues. The CDR3 sequence: CASSLVGGGDEQFF. The CDR3 nucleotides read TGTGCCAGCAGCTTGGTAGGGGGCGGGGATGAGCAGTTCTTC.

The chain joins TRBV5-5 to TRBJ2-1; weak D call: TRBD1 (6 bases). V was pared by 0 bases and J by 5 bases, with 9 bases between. Germline-derived CDR1 and CDR2 are SGHKS and YYEKEE (reference sequence). This CDR3 comprises 14 residues. The CDR3 sequence is CASSLVQGNNEQFF. The CDR3 DNA reads TGTGCCAGCAGCTTGGTCCAGGGGAACAATGAGCAGTTCTTC.

This clonotype showed up just once. The V and J genes are TRBV20-1 and TRBJ1-5; 8 bases line up with TRBD1. V lost 3 bases, J lost 5 bases, and 6 bases stayed unmatched. The CDR3 runs to 14 residues. The germline CDR1 and CDR2 sequences are DFQATT and SNEGSKA (reference sequence). The CDR3: CSASQGAGYQPQHF. CDR3 bases: TGCAGTGCTAGCCAGGGGGCGGGCTATCAGCCCCAGCATTTT.

This clonotype was observed at least ten times. The chain links TRBV4-1 to TRBJ2-1; D call uncertain. Germline CDR1 and CDR2: MGHRA and YSYEKL. The CDR3 sequence is 12 residues long. The V and J ends lost 1 base and 8 bases respectively, with 6 bases between them. CDR3 loop: CASSQGQYEQFF. The CDR3 DNA reads TGCGCCAGCAGCCAAGGCCAATATGAGCAGTTCTTC.

The CDR3 loop reads CSARPLGQGDTEAFF. The CDR3 bases are TGCAGTGCTCGCCCCTTGGGACAGGGGGACACTGAAGCTTTCTTT. The genes are TRBV20-1 and TRBJ1-1; 11 bases fit TRBD1. The CDR3 covers 15 residues. Germline assignment: CDR1 DFQATT and CDR2 SNEGSKA (reference sequence). The junction had 8 bases not matched to a gene; V was cut back by 5 bases and J by 3 bases.

The V call is TRBV7-2, the J call TRBJ2-5; tentatively, D is TRBD1 or TRBD2 (5 bases each). The germline CDR1 and CDR2 sequences are SGHTA and FQGNSA. The germline V and J ends were trimmed by 1 base and 1 base, with 13 bases remaining between them. The CDR3 extends over 16 amino acids. The CDR3 DNA sequence: TGTGCCAGCAGCTTAGGAGGGGTGAGAGCCCAAGAGACCCAGTACTTC. Its translation: CASSLGGVRAQETQYF.

This clonotype has ten or more counts. CDR3 DNA sequence: TGCAGCGTTGTGGGACACAACTATGGCTACACCTTC. Residues: CSVVGHNYGYTF. The chain is built from TRBV29-1 and TRBJ1-2; maybe TRBD1 (6 bases). Germline CDR1 SQVTM, CDR2 ANQGSEA. The ends were cut back, 4 bases at V and 2 bases at J, with 8 bases in the middle. The CDR3 extends over 12 amino acids.

Many counts were recorded for this clonotype. This chain links TRBV15 with TRBJ2-3; 9 positions agree with TRBD1. The germline V gene has CDR1 LNHNV and CDR2 YYDKDF (reference sequence). The trim removed 9 bases at V and 4 bases at J, leaving 11 bases unmatched. This CDR3 comprises 15 residues. CDR3 in amino acids: CATNTGQGIADTQYF. In DNA, the CDR3 is TGTGCCACAAACACGGGACAGGGAATAGCAGATACGCAGTATTTT.

This clonotype was recorded at least ten times. The chain employs TRBV3-1 and TRBJ2-7; TRBD2 matches 12 bases. J lost 12 bases, V lost 4 bases, and 7 bases had no gene match. CDR3 length equals 13 residues. From germline, CDR1 is LGHDT and CDR2 YNNKEL (reference sequence). The CDR3 here is CASSLPTSGGMYF. DNA of the CDR3: TGTGCCAGCAGCCTCCCTACTAGCGGGGGGATGTACTTC.

This chain connects TRBV6-2 or TRBV6-3 to TRBJ2-3; TRBD2 matches 7 bases. Germline trimming cut 0 bases from V and 2 bases from J; bases unmatched to any gene: 17. Germline V gene sequence: CDR1 MNHEY, CDR2 SVGEGT. The CDR3 is 20 amino acids. In DNA, the CDR3 is TGTGCCAGCAGTTACTCGAGAATAAGGGTTTGGAGCGGGGTCACAGATACGCAGTATTTT. Translating it yields CASSYSRIRVWSGVTDTQYF.

The rearrangement uses TRBV5-4 and TRBJ2-7; 10 bases are shared with TRBD2. Germline CDR1 is SGHNT and CDR2 is YYREEE (reference sequence). CDR3 size: 20 residues. The ends lost 2 bases at V and 2 bases at J; junction bases unmatched: 19. The CDR3 coding sequence is TGTGCCAGCAGCTTCACCGCCCTAGCGGGGGCAAGATACCGACCCTACGAGCAGTACGTC. This sequence encodes CASSFTALAGARYRPYEQYV.

This clonotype has ten or more counts. The chain is built from TRBV18 and TRBJ2-1; D ambiguous. From germline, CDR1 is KGHSH and CDR2 LQKENI. This CDR3 has 14 residues. Trimming cost V 6 bases and J 7 bases, with 16 bases left between them. Here the CDR3 DNA reads TGTGCCAGCTCTAATGAGGTAAAAACAAATGAGCAGTTCTTC. Its translation: CASSNEVKTNEQFF.